This TCR beta chain was retrieved from a study of tumor-infiltrating lymphocytes in primary liver carcinoma. DNA and RNA were both co-extracted from 20-30 mg of bulk tissue that had not been sorted. This clonotype was picked up one time. This could be a read error, since a much larger clone is one nucleotide away. Germline CDR1 reads SQVTM; CDR2 reads ANQGSEA. This CDR3 has 13 residues. The authors made TCR beta cDNA from around 500 ng total RNA with a constant-region primer. Three nested multiplex PCR rounds of slightly modified ARM-PCR generated TCR beta libraries. In the first two PCR rounds, TRBV1-TRBV30 forward primers were paired with a C-beta reverse primer, and each round lasted about 10 cycles. One entry per CDR3 protein, called by TCRdb with MiXCR from the multiplex PCR reads. The repertoire holds 90,000 to 150,000 distinct CDR3 sequences, with around two thirds as singletons.

This sequence was found in a woman aged 55-69 years with primary liver carcinoma and hepatitis B virus infection. Sequenced: liver tumor tissue from sampling region 1. Subset of the sample: tumor region T1, superior pole. The V gene is TRBV29-1, the J gene TRBJ1-2, with D unclear. CDR3 region: CCVEGQGFVGYTF. The DNA for the CDR3 is TGCTGCGTTGAAGGGCAAGGGTTCGTCGGCTACACCTTC.